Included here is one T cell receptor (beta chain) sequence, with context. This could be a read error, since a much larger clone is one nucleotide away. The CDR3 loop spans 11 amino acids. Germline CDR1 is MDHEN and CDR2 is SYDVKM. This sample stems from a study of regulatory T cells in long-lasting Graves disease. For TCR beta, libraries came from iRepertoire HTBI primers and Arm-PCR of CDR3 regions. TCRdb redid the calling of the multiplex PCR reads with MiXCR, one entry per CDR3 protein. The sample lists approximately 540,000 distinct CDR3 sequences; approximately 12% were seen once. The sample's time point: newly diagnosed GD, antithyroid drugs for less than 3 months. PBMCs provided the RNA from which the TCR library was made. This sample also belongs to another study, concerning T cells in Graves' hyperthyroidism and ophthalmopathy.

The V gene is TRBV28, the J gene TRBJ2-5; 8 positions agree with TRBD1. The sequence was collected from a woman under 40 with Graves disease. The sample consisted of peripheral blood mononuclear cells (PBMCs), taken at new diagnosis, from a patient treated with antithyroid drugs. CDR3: CASRARTGSFF. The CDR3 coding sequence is TGTGCCAGCAGAGCCCGGACAGGGAGCTTCTTC.